This T cell receptor beta chain was recorded in a study of blood T cell repertoires in COVID-19. Study context: Sample material is recorded as cDNA or gDNA derived from T cells, B-cell-depleted T cells, or PBMCs.

Germline values: CDR1 SGHAT, CDR2 FQDESV (reference sequence). The ends were cut back, 4 bases at V and 5 bases at J, with 12 bases in the middle. CDR3 length: 13 amino acids. The sample holds one count of this clone. Method: immunoSEQ multiplex PCR; TCRdb's copy keeps in-frame clones and lacks some. The sample carries tens of thousands of clones, approximately 81% recorded once. The TCR was taken from a man older than 75 with acute or convalescent COVID-19. The rearrangement links TRBV11-1 to TRBJ2-7; no clear D. The sequenced sample was peripheral blood. CDR3 loop: CASSSQVANEQYF. The DNA of the CDR3 is TGTGCCAGCAGCTCCCAGGTGGCAAACGAGCAGTACTTC.